The source of this T cell receptor beta chain is a study of T-cell memory formation after mild COVID-19 (dated by TCRdb to about 2021). Regarding the complete study: TCR sequence clusters from the two donors were largely donor specific. In two donors, T-cell clones that expanded and contracted after mild COVID-19 were followed by sequencing TCRalpha and TCRbeta repertoires longitudinally. The cohort comprised two young, previously healthy adult volunteers, one female and one male.

PBMCs were isolated by Ficoll-Paque density gradient centrifugation. The run used an Illumina NovaSeq 6000. Using 5'RACE with constant-segment primers, TCRalpha and TCRbeta cDNA libraries were constructed, with sample barcodes and unique molecular identifiers added in the process. Trizol reagent was used to extract RNA from every sample. The libraries were amplified in two PCR steps, and the second step added a second sample barcode and Illumina TruSeq adapters. Sequencing of libraries was performed on an Illumina NovaSeq with 2 x 150 bp paired-end reads. Processing in the source paper ran as follows. Reads were demultiplexed and collapsed into UMI-guided consensus sequences with migec v1.2.7. Using mixcr v2.1.11, UMI consensuses were aligned to TRA and TRB V and J templates and then assembled into clonotypes. A clonotype was counted as expanded or contracted only if both edgeR and NoisET called the change significant, with noise models trained on biological replicates. For edgeR calls, the cutoffs were a false discovery rate-adjusted p below 0.01 and a log2 fold-change threshold of 1. As an exploratory analysis of dynamics, max-normalized trajectories of the 1000 most abundant clonotypes were examined with PCA combined with hierarchical clustering. Separately sequenced CD4+ and CD8+ repertoires were used to assign a CD4 or CD8 phenotype to each responding clone. In TCRdb, the public reads were trimmed at Q25 with fastp and aligned with MiXCR, with productive beta chains retained. Identical CDR3 proteins give one entry, which carries the most common genes and DNA. The authors' filters were not applied to this entry. The sample yields about 130,000 distinct CDR3 sequences; 15% to 20% were counted once. Over 4% of the sample lies in the top ten.

The full study reports these points: The study covered only a couple of mild cases, and larger cohorts including severe cases with pre-infection samples were considered necessary. SARS-CoV-2 specificity was not confirmed for the second-wave clones peaking on day 37. Contracting CD4+ clones turned up mainly in the CM and EM memory subsets, whereas EMRA was where CD8+ clones were enriched. From day 15 to 85, contracting clones showed balanced CD4/CD8 phenotypes, whereas a second wave of clones that expanded from day 15 to 37 leaned towards CD4+. Some responding clones were detected in pre-infection memory, which suggested that pre-existing cross-reactive memory T cells had joined the SARS-CoV-2 response.

Trimming removed 0 bases from V and 5 bases from J; the gene matches leave 4 bases unexplained. Taken from cysteine to phenylalanine, the CDR3 has 14 residues. Left in the record is the CDR3 DNA by itself, 42 bases read in frame from the first base. Sequences GTSNPN (CDR1) and SVGIG (CDR2) are obtained from the germline V gene (reference sequence). Concerning this clonotype itself: The specificity of this receptor is unknown. Base qualities are not recorded, but no much larger clone differs from it by a single base.

The chain is encoded by TRBV30 joined to TRBJ2-5; TRBD2 agrees with 9 junctional bases. The sequence came from a man between 18 and 35 years old who had mild COVID-19 (a few samples of this study predate the infection). The sample titles of this study are shuffled in the database, so cell type and time point are left out; the donor was told from shared clones. The sample comprised PBMCs or a T cell subset sorted from them (not recorded which). The CDR3 has the sequence CAWSVGTSWETQYF. The sequenced DNA: TGTGCCTGGAGTGTGGGGACTAGCTGGGAGACCCAGTACTTC.